This entry lists 2 T cell receptor beta chains sequenced from one sample in a study of OX40 agonist ivuxolimab in advanced cancers. Libraries were prepared by immunoSEQ multiplex PCR; TCRdb keeps only in-frame clonotypes and omits some of them. The sample lists 72,000 or so clones, 81% seen once, with 5% in the top ten. Material: CD4+ or CD8+ T cells sorted from blood, obtained in a trial of the OX40 agonist ivuxolimab. These receptors originate from an adult with an advanced solid tumor such as melanoma, head and neck, liver or kidney cancer.

The CDR3 nucleotides are TGTGCCAGCTCCGGAAGCGGGGCGCTCTATGGCTACACCTTC. Its translation: CASSGSGALYGYTF. J is TRBJ1-2 and V is TRBV18; perhaps TRBD1 as D (5 bases). The CDR3 length is 14 residues. CDR1 is KGHSH, CDR2 LQKENI, per germline. Trimming took off 6 bases at V and 4 bases at J, with 15 bases between the two ends.

V and J are TRBV5-4 and TRBJ2-7; the match to TRBD1 covers 9 bases. The length of the CDR3 is 15 residues. Germline lookup yields CDR1 SGHNT and CDR2 YYREEE (reference sequence). Trimming cost V 0 bases and J 5 bases; bases outside gene matches: 6. This CDR3 is CASSLAGTGLDEQYF. CDR3 sequence (DNA): TGTGCCAGCAGCTTGGCCGGGACAGGGTTGGACGAGCAGTACTTC.